This T cell receptor beta chain was sequenced in a study of blood T cell repertoires in COVID-19. Study as a whole: The analysed material was cDNA or gDNA that came from T cells, B-cell-depleted T cells, or PBMCs.

The CDR3 runs to 14 residues. Looked up from germline, CDR1 is SGDLS and CDR2 is YYNGEE. With 4 bases removed from V and 5 bases from J, the gap between germline ends came to 12 bases. Patients in Seattle were enrolled during active infection, then followed longitudinally. Clones were sequenced by immunoSEQ multiplex PCR, and TCRdb holds only the in-frame ones, with some missing. Found here are about 310,000 clones, 90% of them singletons; the top ten hold under 1.1%. Sequencing was done on a sample of peripheral blood. The V and J genes are TRBV9 and TRBJ1-4, with D unresolved. This clonotype was obtained from a woman aged 40 to 55 with COVID-19, enrolled during active disease. The DNA of the CDR3 is TGTGCCAGCAGCCTCGGACTCAAGAATGAAAAACTGTTTTTT. Amino acids: CASSLGLKNEKLFF. Looking up the rest from reference TRBV9 and TRBJ1-4 gives the full variable domain: DSGVTQTPKHLITATGQRVTLRCSPRSGDLSVYWYQQSLDQGLQFLIQYYNGEERAKGNILERFSAQQFPDLHSELNLSSLELGDSALYFCASSLGLKNEKLFFGSGTQLSVL.